The rows below give T cell receptor beta chains drawn from one sample of a study of T cell repertoires in cytomegalovirus infection. TCRdb independently ran MiXCR on the reads; one entry per CDR3 protein. The sample carries some 220,000 distinct CDR3 sequences, over 9% recorded once. Sequencing was carried out using PBMCs. These receptors were collected from a human donor in good health (CMV status not recorded). Some clones in this sample may be carry-over from other donors' samples. Each CDR3 is given with its conserved first and last residue. A D gene is named only where the DNA matches it firmly. Only part of the rows carry a size: once, few, many, or a class if the clone is expanded.

>TRBJ2-2|-|TRBV6-8|few
TGTGCCAGCAGTAGCCCCGACAGAACCGGGGAGCTGTTTTTT
CASSSPDRTGELFF
>TRBJ1-1|-|TRBV7-2|many
TGTGCCAGCAGCTTCTCCGAGGGGACTGAAGCTTTCTTT
CASSFSEGTEAFF
>TRBJ1-2|-|TRBV7-8|few
TGTGCCAGCAGCTTAGCGAAAGCAGGTTATGGCTACACCTTC
CASSLAKAGYGYTF
>TRBJ2-3|TRBD2|TRBV6-6|-
TGTGCCAGCAGCTCCCGCGGGGGGGCTACAGATACGCAGTATTTT
CASSSRGGATDTQYF
>TRBJ2-1|TRBD2|TRBV7-3|-
TGTGCCAGCAGCTTGGGGGGGGGGGAAGGATACAATGAGCAGTTCTTC
CASSLGGGEGYNEQFF
>TRBJ2-7|-|TRBV28|many
TGTGCCAGCCTGGGCAGCACGGAGTACGAGCAGTACTTC
CASLGSTEYEQYF
>TRBJ2-4|-|TRBV12-3/TRBV12-4|many
TGTGCCAGCAGTTCTTATGCGGAAGAAGCCAAAAACATTCAGTACTTC
CASSSYAEEAKNIQYF
>TRBJ2-4|TRBD1|TRBV7-2|many
TGTGCCAGCAGCTCCGGACAGGGCTTCCAAAACATTCAGTACTTC
CASSSGQGFQNIQYF
>TRBJ1-1|-|TRBV7-2|-
TGTTCCAGCAGTCCACAGGCGTCGAACACTGAAGCTTTATTT
CSSSPQASNTEALF
>TRBJ2-2|-|TRBV2|-
TGTGCCGGAACAGGATTTATGGGCACCGGGGAGCTGTTTTTT
CAGTGFMGTGELFF